These 5 T cell receptor beta chains were all obtained from the same sample, sequenced in a study of shared clonotypes between healthy human individuals. Assay used: immunoSEQ multiplex PCR; TCRdb lists only in-frame clones, some missing. The data contain approximately 530,000 clones, about 96% of them singletons. Sequenced: naive CD4+ T cells sorted from blood. The sample's subset: CD45RA+ positively selected. The source is a woman aged 30 to 39 in good health.

The sample holds a few counts of this clone. The chain links TRBV27 to TRBJ1-1, with a weak D call TRBD1 (5 bases). V lost 5 bases to trimming and J lost 0 bases, with 7 bases between them. Germline values: CDR1 MNHEY, CDR2 SMNVEV (reference sequence). The CDR3 sequence is 13 residues long. CDR3: CASSTTVNTEAFF. For the CDR3, the DNA is TGTGCCAGCAGTACGACAGTGAACACTGAAGCTTTCTTT.

The chain is built from TRBV5-5 and TRBJ2-3, with D tentatively TRBD1 (6 bases). Germline V gives CDR1 SGHKS, CDR2 YYEKEE (reference sequence). Trimming stripped 5 bases from V and 0 bases from J, with 10 bases between. This CDR3 has 14 amino acids. The chain's CDR3 is CASRRTASTDTQYF. Here the CDR3 DNA reads TGTGCCAGCAGGCGGACAGCTAGCACAGATACGCAGTATTTT.

J is TRBJ2-1 and V is TRBV5-1; D is unclear. The CDR3 contains 15 residues. Trimming took off 4 bases at V and 6 bases at J, with 17 bases between the two ends. Germline CDR1 SGHRS, CDR2 YFSETQ. In nucleotides, the CDR3 is TGCGCCAGCAGCCCGACCAGCTCGGGCACCAATGAGCAGTTCTTC. It translates to CASSPTSSGTNEQFF.

The chain couples TRBV6-1 to TRBJ1-1; 10 bases fit TRBD1. The CDR3 contains 13 residues. Germline CDR1 and CDR2: MNHNS and SASEGT. The V segment lost 6 bases and the J segment 3 bases; nucleotides outside the gene matches: 1. The chain's CDR3 is CASSGQGDTEAFF. The DNA of the CDR3 is TGTGCCAGCAGCGGACAGGGGGACACTGAAGCTTTCTTT.

This rearrangement joins TRBV7-2 to TRBJ1-5; D uncertain. Between the trimmed V and J ends, which lost 4 bases and 8 bases, there was a span of 15 bases. This CDR3 has 14 amino acids. The germline CDR1 and CDR2 sequences are SGHTA and FQGNSA. CDR3 nucleotide sequence: TGTGCCAGCAGCTACCTGGGTTCCGCCAAGCCCCAGCATTTT. Its protein is CASSYLGSAKPQHF.